Sequencing of this T cell receptor (beta chain) was carried out in a study of T cell changes during pregnancy in multiple sclerosis. Only one count was recorded for this clone. Unmatched junction bases numbered 5, after V lost 5 bases and J lost 4 bases. CDR3 length equals 15 residues. From germline, CDR1 is MNHEY and CDR2 SMNVEV (reference sequence). The assay was immunoSEQ multiplex PCR, and TCRdb's table has in-frame clones only and misses some. This sample has roughly 15,000 clones, with 84% found just once. This chain uses TRBV27 with TRBJ2-5, with TRBD2 matching 12 bases. This sequence was found in a female donor in good health, enrolled as a control in a pregnancy study. Sequencing was performed on CD8+ T cells from peripheral blood mononuclear cells, taken in the third trimester of pregnancy. The CDR3 region has the DNA TGTGCCAGCAGTCTACTAGCGGGAGGAGGAGAGACCCAGTACTTC. It yields the protein CASSLLAGGGETQYF.